This T cell receptor beta chain was identified during a study of cytomegalovirus exposure and HLA in healthy donors. This clone was found once. 13 Jbeta primers and 60 Vbeta primers were used for the PCR. The method was immunoSEQ multiplex PCR; TCRdb's version includes in-frame clones alone and lacks a portion of them. The profile shows 250,000 to 350,000 clones, around 86% of them singletons. Germline loops: CDR1 SGDLS, CDR2 YYNGEE. Trimming at V came to 0 bases and at J to 6 bases, leaving 14 bases not matched to a gene. The CDR3 length is 19 residues. Input material: PBMCs. The TCR comes from a man aged 40-55 years in good health and CMV-seropositive. The chain couples TRBV9 to TRBJ2-2, with TRBD2 identical over 10 bases. The CDR3 DNA reads TGTGCCAGCAGCGTAGGAGGGACAGGAGGGCTAGCGGGAGCCGGGGAGCTGTTTTTT. Its translation: CASSVGGTGGLAGAGELFF.